This is a list of T cell receptor beta chains from one sample in a study of OX40 agonist ivuxolimab in advanced cancers. Assay: immunoSEQ multiplex PCR; the TCRdb copy retains only in-frame clones and omits some. The data show tens of thousands of clones, with roughly 92% seen just once and roughly 2.4% held by the top ten. Sequenced material: CD4+ or CD8+ T cells sorted from blood, taken in a trial of the OX40 agonist ivuxolimab. Receptors originate from an adult with an advanced solid tumor such as melanoma, head and neck, liver or kidney cancer. The CDR3 runs from the conserved cysteine through the conserved F or W. The order of the fields is D gene, V gene, J gene, clone size, CDR3 length, CDR3 DNA, CDR3 protein. A D gene is named only where the DNA matches it firmly. Clone size is given for some rows only: seen once, a few or many times, or a class if the clone is expanded.

d_gene: NA; v_gene: TRBV28; j_gene: TRBJ2-1; abundance: NA; len: 15; CDR3nt: TGTGCCAGCAGTCCCCTCTGGGGCTCCTACAATGAGCAGTTCTTC; CDR3aa: CASSPLWGSYNEQFF
d_gene: NA; v_gene: TRBV28; j_gene: TRBJ1-5; abundance: few; len: 14; CDR3nt: TGTGCCAGCAGTTTAGTATCGGGCAATCAGCCCCAGCATTTT; CDR3aa: CASSLVSGNQPQHF
d_gene: NA; v_gene: TRBV7-9; j_gene: TRBJ1-1; abundance: NA; len: 13; CDR3nt: TGTGCCAGCAGCTTATGGGAGGACACTGAAGCTTTCTTT; CDR3aa: CASSLWEDTEAFF
d_gene: TRBD2; v_gene: TRBV29-1; j_gene: TRBJ2-1; abundance: NA; len: 17; CDR3nt: TGCAGCGTTGGGGGTAGGACTAGCGGGGACTCCTACAATGAGCAGTTCTTC; CDR3aa: CSVGGRTSGDSYNEQFF
d_gene: NA; v_gene: TRBV18; j_gene: TRBJ2-1; abundance: NA; len: 13; CDR3nt: TGTGCCAGCTCACCGGGAGAGTACAATGAGCAGTTCTTC; CDR3aa: CASSPGEYNEQFF
d_gene: NA; v_gene: TRBV6-5; j_gene: TRBJ2-1; abundance: NA; len: 13; CDR3nt: TGTGCCAGCGTTAGTTCGCTCTACAATGAGCAGTTCTTC; CDR3aa: CASVSSLYNEQFF
d_gene: NA; v_gene: TRBV28; j_gene: TRBJ2-3; abundance: NA; len: 14; CDR3nt: TGTGCCAGCAGTTTCCGCCGGGAGATAGATACGCAGTATTTT; CDR3aa: CASSFRREIDTQYF
d_gene: TRBD2; v_gene: TRBV4-3; j_gene: TRBJ2-2; abundance: NA; len: 17; CDR3nt: TGCGCCAGCAGCCCCGGCGGGGGTAGCCCGCGGTTCCGGGAGCTGTTTTTT; CDR3aa: CASSPGGGSPRFRELFF
d_gene: TRBD2; v_gene: TRBV5-1; j_gene: TRBJ2-1; abundance: NA; len: 12; CDR3nt: TGCGCCAGCAGCTGGGGAGGGGATGAGCAGTTCTTC; CDR3aa: CASSWGGDEQFF
d_gene: NA; v_gene: TRBV18; j_gene: TRBJ2-1; abundance: NA; len: 14; CDR3nt: TGTGCCAGCTCACCCCCGGGCTCCTACAATGAGCAGTTCTTC; CDR3aa: CASSPPGSYNEQFF
d_gene: TRBD1; v_gene: TRBV28; j_gene: TRBJ1-2; abundance: NA; len: 15; CDR3nt: TGTGCCAGCAGAGACCCCCGGGGACAGAACTATGGCTACACCTTC; CDR3aa: CASRDPRGQNYGYTF
d_gene: NA; v_gene: TRBV19; j_gene: TRBJ2-7; abundance: NA; len: 14; CDR3nt: TGTGCCAGTAATTCGGCAGGGAGCTCCTACGAGCAGTACTTC; CDR3aa: CASNSAGSSYEQYF
d_gene: TRBD1; v_gene: TRBV5-5; j_gene: TRBJ2-7; abundance: NA; len: 14; CDR3nt: TGTGCCAGCAGCTCCCCCGGGACAGGGCGCGAGCAGTACTTC; CDR3aa: CASSSPGTGREQYF
d_gene: NA; v_gene: TRBV5-5; j_gene: TRBJ1-4; abundance: NA; len: 14; CDR3nt: TGTGCCAGCAGCTTGGGCAGGGGAGATGAAAAACTGTTTTTT; CDR3aa: CASSLGRGDEKLFF
d_gene: TRBD1; v_gene: TRBV5-8; j_gene: TRBJ1-1; abundance: NA; len: 15; CDR3nt: TGTGCCAGCAGCTTGGGAACAGGGGGCCGGACTGAAGCTTTCTTT; CDR3aa: CASSLGTGGRTEAFF
d_gene: TRBD2; v_gene: TRBV19; j_gene: TRBJ2-5; abundance: NA; len: 16; CDR3nt: TGTGCCAGTAGTTGGCTAGCGGGAGGGCCCTTGGAGACCCAGTACTTC; CDR3aa: CASSWLAGGPLETQYF